These T cell receptor beta chains were read from a single sample in a study of T cell repertoires in cytomegalovirus infection. Each CDR3 protein gets one entry after TCRdb re-called the reads with MiXCR. The repertoire holds 200,000 or so distinct CDR3 sequences, with roughly 34% as singletons. These TCRs are of unknown antigen specificity. Sequencing was performed on CD8+ T cells from cultured PBMCs, taken from culture after CMV antigen stimulation. Receptors originate from a human donor in good health (CMV status not recorded). Some clones in this sample may be carry-over from other donors' samples. Each CDR3 is given with its conserved first and last residue. The D gene is left open where the match is weak. For some rows the clone size is stated as once, few or many, or as a class when expanded; others skip it.

V: TRBV7-3; J: TRBJ2-3; D: TRBD2; size: -; DNA: TGTGCCAGCAGCTTAAGGGGGATGGCTAGCGGGGGGGAAGATACGCAGTATTTT; CDR3: CASSLRGMASGGEDTQYF
V: TRBV7-6; J: TRBJ2-3; D: -; size: many; DNA: TGTGCCAGCAGCCTACAGGGAGATGCGCAGTATTTT; CDR3: CASSLQGDAQYF
V: TRBV7-9; J: TRBJ2-3; D: -; size: -; DNA: TGTGCCAGCAGCGGTCGGCGGGCTAGCACAGATACGCAGTATTTT; CDR3: CASSGRRASTDTQYF
V: TRBV7-9; J: TRBJ1-3; D: -; size: -; DNA: TGTGCCAGCAGAGGGCCGTCTGGAAACACCATATATTTT; CDR3: CASRGPSGNTIYF
V: TRBV12-3/TRBV12-4; J: TRBJ1-5; D: -; size: -; DNA: TGTGCCAGCAGTTTAGGGGTTAGCAATCAGCCCCAGCATTTT; CDR3: CASSLGVSNQPQHF
V: TRBV4-1; J: TRBJ1-5; D: -; size: few; DNA: TGCGCCAGCAGCCAAGATGCCGGGAGCCCCAATCAGCCCCAGCATTTT; CDR3: CASSQDAGSPNQPQHF
V: TRBV20-1; J: TRBJ2-1; D: -; size: -; DNA: TGCAGTGCCCGGACTACCTCCTACAATGAGCAGTTCTTC; CDR3: CSARTTSYNEQFF
V: TRBV11-3; J: TRBJ2-5; D: -; size: -; DNA: TGTGCCAGCAGCTCGCGATCCGACAGCCAAGAGACCCAGTACTTC; CDR3: CASSSRSDSQETQYF
V: TRBV20-1; J: TRBJ1-1; D: -; size: few; DNA: TGCAGTGCTAGAGACGCGCGAGGGATGAACACTGAAGCTTTCTTT; CDR3: CSARDARGMNTEAFF
V: TRBV5-4; J: TRBJ2-1; D: -; size: -; DNA: TGTGCCAGCAGCGAAAGAGGGATATACAATGAGCAGTTCTTC; CDR3: CASSERGIYNEQFF
V: TRBV7-6; J: TRBJ1-4; D: -; size: few; DNA: TGTGCCAGCAGCCCAGGACAGTTTCTGAATGAAAAACTGTTTTTT; CDR3: CASSPGQFLNEKLFF